This entry features one TCR beta chain sequence. Its antigen remains unidentified. This record comes from a study of T cells in localized non-small cell lung cancer. Study-wide points: Owing to sequencing of a solitary tumor region, heterogeneity cannot be discounted.

Libraries were prepared by immunoSEQ multiplex PCR; TCRdb keeps only in-frame clonotypes and omits some of them. Here the sample spans about 19,000 clones, around nine tenths being singletons. The material was peripheral blood, obtained before any cancer treatment. The sequence was collected from a male donor aged 60 or over with stage I squamous cell lung carcinoma.

CDR3 residues: CASSLVWQGIGTDTQYF. CDR3 nucleotide sequence: TGTGCCAGCAGCTTAGTATGGCAGGGAATTGGCACAGATACGCAGTATTTT. The V and J genes are TRBV7-9 and TRBJ2-3, with D possibly TRBD1 on 5 matching bases. V was cut by 1 base and J by 1 base, with 15 bases left in between. The CDR3 is 17 residues long. Germline V gene sequence: CDR1 SEHNR, CDR2 FQNEAQ (reference sequence).